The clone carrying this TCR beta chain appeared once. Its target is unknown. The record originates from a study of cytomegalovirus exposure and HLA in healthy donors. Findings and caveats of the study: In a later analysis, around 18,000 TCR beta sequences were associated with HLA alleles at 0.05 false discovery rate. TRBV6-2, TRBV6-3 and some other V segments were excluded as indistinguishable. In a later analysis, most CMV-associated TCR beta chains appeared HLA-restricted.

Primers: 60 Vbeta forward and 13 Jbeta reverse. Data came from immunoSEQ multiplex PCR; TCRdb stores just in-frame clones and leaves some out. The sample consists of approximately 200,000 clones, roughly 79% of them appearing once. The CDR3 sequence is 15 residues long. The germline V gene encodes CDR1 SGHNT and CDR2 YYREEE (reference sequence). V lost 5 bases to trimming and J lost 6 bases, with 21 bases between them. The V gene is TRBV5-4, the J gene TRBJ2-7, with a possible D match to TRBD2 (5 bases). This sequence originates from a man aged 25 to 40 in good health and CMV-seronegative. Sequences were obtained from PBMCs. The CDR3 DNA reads TGTGCCAGCAGTGAGGCCCCAGCTCAACTAGGCGAGCAGTACTTC. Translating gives CASSEAPAQLGEQYF.